One and the same sample provided the 17 T cell receptor beta chains below, sequenced in a study of cytomegalovirus exposure and HLA in healthy donors. The data were produced by immunoSEQ multiplex PCR, yet TCRdb's version contains in-frame clones alone and is incomplete. The table shows approximately 190,000 clones, with roughly 80% occurring only once. Sequenced sample: PBMCs. The receptors were sampled from a man between 18 and 29 years old in good health and CMV-seropositive.

The chain has TRBV7-8 and TRBJ1-5; a possible D gene is TRBD1 (5 bases). The CDR3 spans 15 residues. V shed 5 bases and J shed 4 bases, with 15 bases lying between them. Per germline, CDR1 SGHVS and CDR2 FQNEAQ. CDR3 sequence reads: CASSQAGTPNQPQHF. The DNA for the CDR3 is TGTGCCAGCAGCCAGGCCGGGACTCCGAATCAGCCCCAGCATTTT.

V usage is TRBV19 and J usage is TRBJ1-5; D remains ambiguous. V dropped 4 bases and J dropped 6 bases, with 19 bases sitting between them. The CDR3 length is 16 residues. Germline loops: CDR1 LNHDA, CDR2 SQIVND (reference sequence). Written as DNA, the CDR3 is TGTGCCAGTAGTACCCTAACTCGGGGTTATGCTCAGCCCCAGCATTTT. It yields the protein CASSTLTRGYAQPQHF.

This clone was seen once. The chain recombines TRBV18 with TRBJ1-1, with D unclear. CDR1 is KGHSH and CDR2 is LQKENI in the germline V gene. V was clipped by 6 bases and J by 10 bases, with 12 bases between them. The CDR3 runs 11 residues. In DNA form, the CDR3 reads TGTGCCAGCTCCGCTCAGACGGGAGCTTTCTTT. This gives the protein CASSAQTGAFF. The full variable domain, rest sourced from reference TRBV18 and TRBJ1-1, is NAGVMQNPRHLVRRRGQEARLRCSPMKGHSHVYWYRQLPEEGLKFMVYLQKENIIDESGMPKERFSAEFPKEGPSILRIQQVVRGDSAAYFCASSAQTGAFFGQGTRLTVV.

The chain couples TRBV10-3 to TRBJ2-2; D might be TRBD2 (5 bases). The CDR3 length is 13 residues. Germline CDR1 reads ENHRY; CDR2 reads SYGVKD. V shed 6 bases and J shed 13 bases, with 18 bases lying between them. The CDR3 DNA follows: TGTGCCATCAGCGAGAACACTAGGCAAGGGCTGTTTTTT. Amino acids: CAISENTRQGLFF.

The gene calls are TRBV2 and TRBJ2-1, with TRBD1 as a possible D gene (6 bases). The CDR3 contains 14 residues. The germline V gene has CDR1 SNHLY and CDR2 FYNNEI. V lost 6 bases, J lost 3 bases, and 12 bases lay in between. The CDR3 loop is CASSDMTGYNEQFF. The DNA for the CDR3 is TGTGCCAGCAGCGATATGACAGGCTACAATGAGCAGTTCTTC.

This chain links TRBV29-1 with TRBJ1-1; TRBD1 might be the D (5 bases). The CDR3 covers 13 residues. Trimming took 4 bases from V and 7 from J, leaving 16 bases between them. Germline values: CDR1 SQVTM, CDR2 ANQGSEA. The CDR3 protein is CSVGGGKGLEAFF. Here the CDR3 DNA reads TGCAGCGTTGGCGGGGGGAAGGGTCTTGAAGCTTTCTTT.

The V call is TRBV5-4, the J call TRBJ1-2, with D maybe TRBD1 (6 bases). V was cut by 4 bases and J by 4 bases, with 20 bases left in between. Germline CDR1 and CDR2: SGHNT and YYREEE (reference sequence). The CDR3 has 16 residues. The CDR3: CASSGGRRTGSYGYTF. In DNA form, the CDR3 reads TGTGCCAGCAGCGGAGGTCGCCGCACAGGGAGCTATGGCTACACCTTC. Combining the CDR3 with reference TRBV5-4 and TRBJ1-2 gives the whole variable domain ETGVTQSPTHLIKTRGQQVTLRCSSQSGHNTVSWYQQALGQGPQFIFQYYREEENGRGNFPPRFSGLQFPNYSSELNVNALELDDSALYLCASSGGRRTGSYGYTFGSGTRLTVV.

The V and J genes are TRBV27 and TRBJ2-3; tentatively, D is TRBD2 (5 bases). Deletions cut 4 bases from V and 2 bases from J, with 10 bases between. CDR3 length: 14 residues. Germline V gene sequence: CDR1 MNHEY, CDR2 SMNVEV (reference sequence). The DNA for the CDR3 is TGTGCCAGCAGTTGGCGGGCAACCACAGATACGCAGTATTTT. It encodes CASSWRATTDTQYF.

V is TRBV4-3 and J is TRBJ2-7, with a tentative D call TRBD2 (6 bases). V dropped 4 bases and J dropped 5 bases, with 15 bases sitting between them. The CDR3 spans 14 residues. CDR1 is LGHNA and CDR2 is YSLEER in the germline V gene. The CDR3 is CASSPTRGSHEQYF. In nucleotides, the CDR3 is TGCGCCAGCAGCCCTACCCGGGGGAGCCACGAGCAGTACTTC.

The gene calls are TRBV27 and TRBJ2-3; D ambiguous. The V gene lost 6 bases and the J gene lost 3 bases, with 4 bases spanning the gap. Per germline, CDR1 MNHEY and CDR2 SMNVEV (reference sequence). CDR3 length: 11 amino acids. This CDR3 is CASSLTDTQYF. Written as DNA, the CDR3 is TGTGCCAGCAGCCTTACAGATACGCAGTATTTT.

V and J are TRBV2 and TRBJ2-7; 7 bases are a match to TRBD1. The CDR3 consists of 12 residues. Germline V gene data show CDR1 as SNHLY and CDR2 as FYNNEI. J lost 11 bases, V lost 3 bases, and 7 bases had no gene match. CDR3 sequence reads: CASSETGLVEYF. The CDR3, as DNA: TGTGCCAGCAGTGAGACAGGGTTGGTGGAGTACTTC.

The gene calls are TRBV7-9 and TRBJ1-2; D perhaps matches TRBD1 (5 bases). The germline V gene has CDR1 SEHNR and CDR2 FQNEAQ (reference sequence). Trimming took 1 base from V and 8 from J, leaving 14 bases between them. The CDR3 extends over 14 amino acids. The CDR3 DNA is TGTGCCAGCAGCTTAGGGGACTCCCAGGGAGGCTACACCTTC. This encodes CASSLGDSQGGYTF.

The rearrangement uses TRBV4-3 and TRBJ1-1, with D maybe TRBD1 (5 bases). There are 13 residues in the CDR3. Germline values: CDR1 LGHNA, CDR2 YSLEER. Trimming took off 2 bases at V and 5 bases at J, with 9 bases between the two ends. CDR3 region: CASSQQGLTEAFF. CDR3 nucleotides: TGCGCCAGCAGCCAACAGGGTTTAACTGAAGCTTTCTTT.

This clone was observed once. The chain joins TRBV6-5 to TRBJ2-7, with TRBD1 identical over 10 bases. Germline lookup yields CDR1 MNHEY and CDR2 SVGAGI. Trimming at V came to 6 bases and at J to 6 bases, leaving 8 bases not matched to a gene. This CDR3 contains 14 residues. The CDR3 nucleotides read TGTGCCAGCAGCGCCACCGGGACAGGGGTCGAGCAGTACTTC. This translates into CASSATGTGVEQYF.

The rearrangement joins TRBV27 to TRBJ2-1; 9 nucleotides align to TRBD2. Trimming removed 6 bases from V and 8 bases from J; junction bases left unmatched: 14. The CDR3 has 16 residues. Germline CDR1 MNHEY, CDR2 SMNVEV (reference sequence). CDR3 in DNA: TGTGCCAGCAGCCCCCTGGTTAGCGGGAGTCGAGATGAGCAGTTCTTC. Translated, it gives CASSPLVSGSRDEQFF.

The rearrangement joins TRBV6-4 to TRBJ2-2; D is undetermined. Per the germline V gene, CDR1 is MRHNA and CDR2 is SNTAGT. V was trimmed by 5 bases and J by 1 base, leaving 5 bases between them. The CDR3 covers 13 residues. CDR3 region: CASSKQNTGELFF. For the CDR3, the DNA is TGTGCCAGCAGTAAGCAGAACACCGGGGAGCTGTTTTTT.

The V gene is TRBV6-4, the J gene TRBJ1-2, with D possibly matching TRBD1 (6 bases). With 6 bases removed from V and 3 bases from J, the gap between germline ends came to 17 bases. Germline-derived CDR1 and CDR2 are MRHNA and SNTAGT. The CDR3 is made up of 15 amino acids. CDR3 sequence (DNA): TGTGCCAGCAGCCCAGAGGGGGAGCTGGACTATGGCTACACCTTC. It specifies CASSPEGELDYGYTF.